This passage covers 9 T cell receptor beta chains from one sample sequenced in a study of shared clonotypes between healthy human individuals. Some clones are missing from TCRdb's copy, which holds only in-frame ones; the method was immunoSEQ multiplex PCR. In the table there are about 2.3 million clones, approximately 95% of which are singletons. Material: naive CD4+ T cells from PBMCs. Subset given: CD45RA+ positively selected. These receptors all come from a man in his late teens or twenties in good health. Some clones in this sample may be carry-over from other donors' samples.

V and J are TRBV27 and TRBJ1-4, with D perhaps TRBD1 (5 bases). Trimming removed 3 bases from V and 8 bases from J, with 16 bases in between. Germline assignment: CDR1 MNHEY and CDR2 SMNVEV (reference sequence). The CDR3 loop spans 15 amino acids. CDR3 in DNA: TGTGCCAGCAGTTTTGTGAGCACCCAGGGCGAAAAACTGTTTTTT. It specifies CASSFVSTQGEKLFF.

This chain links TRBV7-2 with TRBJ2-3; 7 nucleotides agree with TRBD1. This CDR3 has 14 amino acids. Trimming cost V 3 bases and J 8 bases; bases outside gene matches: 8. Germline V gene sequence: CDR1 SGHTA, CDR2 FQGNSA. Written as DNA, the CDR3 is TGTGCCAGCAGCTTCTGGACAGGAGCAGTTACGCAGTATTTT. It yields the protein CASSFWTGAVTQYF. Full variable domain (rest looked up from reference TRBV7-2 and TRBJ2-3): GAGVSQSPSNKVTEKGKDVELRCDPISGHTALYWYRQSLGQGLEFLIYFQGNSAPDKSGLPSDRFSAERTGGSVSTLTIQRTQQEDSAVYLCASSFWTGAVTQYFGPGTRLTVL.

This chain uses TRBV7-2 with TRBJ2-7, with 9 bases identical to TRBD2. CDR1 is SGHTA, CDR2 FQGNSA, per germline. The CDR3 has 15 amino acids. Trimming removed 2 bases from V and 2 bases from J; junction bases left unmatched: 4. CDR3 protein: CASSLRGGRAYEQYF. The CDR3 DNA reads as TGTGCCAGCAGCTTAAGGGGCGGGAGGGCCTACGAGCAGTACTTC. Looking up the rest from reference TRBV7-2 and TRBJ2-7 gives the full variable domain: GAGVSQSPSNKVTEKGKDVELRCDPISGHTALYWYRQSLGQGLEFLIYFQGNSAPDKSGLPSDRFSAERTGGSVSTLTIQRTQQEDSAVYLCASSLRGGRAYEQYFGPGTRLTVT.

The CDR3 loop is CASTLRPGQGGHEQYF. CDR3 sequence (DNA): TGTGCCAGCACCCTTAGGCCGGGACAGGGAGGCCACGAGCAGTACTTC. This chain uses TRBV27 with TRBJ2-7; TRBD1 agrees at 9 bases. The V and J ends lost 7 bases and 5 bases, in that order; junction bases with no gene match: 15. Germline CDR1 and CDR2: MNHEY and SMNVEV (reference sequence). The CDR3 contains 16 residues.

This rearrangement joins TRBV11-2 to TRBJ2-7, with 7 bases fitting TRBD2. V shed 2 bases and J 1 base; nucleotides not matched to a gene: 11. Germline values: CDR1 SGHAT, CDR2 FQNNGV. This CDR3 region has 17 residues. CDR3 sequence: CASSLQPGGIPSYEQYF. The CDR3 nucleotides are TGTGCCAGCAGCTTACAGCCGGGGGGTATCCCTTCCTACGAGCAGTACTTC.

This chain links TRBV9 with TRBJ2-5; 10 nucleotides agree with TRBD1. The V gene end was trimmed by 3 bases and the J gene end by 4 bases; junction bases not matched to a gene: 6. The CDR3 has 15 residues. Germline CDR1 reads SGDLS; CDR2 reads YYNGEE. The CDR3 here is CASSEGQGLPETQYF. CDR3 DNA sequence: TGTGCCAGCAGCGAGGGACAGGGGTTACCAGAGACCCAGTACTTC.

Comment on this clone: The same CDR3 also results from other DNA sequences found in this sample. The CDR3 sequence is CASTSSLNEQFF. The CDR3 DNA reads TGTGCCAGCACTTCTTCGCTTAATGAGCAGTTCTTC. The chain is built from TRBV6-5 and TRBJ2-1, with D unresolved. The CDR3 runs to 12 residues. Germline V CDR1 and CDR2: MNHEY, SVGAGI. Trimming stripped 7 bases from V and 7 bases from J, with 11 bases between.

The V and J genes are TRBV5-1 and TRBJ2-3; D may be TRBD2 (6 bases). The CDR3 totals 15 residues. Germline values: CDR1 SGHRS, CDR2 YFSETQ. The ends were cut back, 2 bases at V and 0 bases at J, with 10 bases in the middle. In DNA form, the CDR3 reads TGCGCCAGCAGCTTAATAGCGGAAAGCACAGATACGCAGTATTTT. This sequence encodes CASSLIAESTDTQYF.

V is TRBV10-1 and J is TRBJ2-1; D remains ambiguous. CDR1 is WNHNN, CDR2 SYGVQD, per germline (reference sequence). Deletions cut 3 bases from V and 0 bases from J, with 15 bases between. There are 17 residues in the CDR3. The CDR3 is CASSDLGVRSSYNEQFF. The CDR3 DNA reads as TGCGCCAGCAGTGATCTTGGGGTGAGAAGCTCCTACAATGAGCAGTTCTTC.